Reported below is one TCR beta chain. Its antigen target is currently unknown. No base quality values were provided; no much bigger clone lies one nucleotide off. These data come from a study of cytomegalovirus exposure and HLA in healthy donors (dated 2017 in TCRdb). Concerning the study at large: An earlier analysis of roughly 500 of the donors reported about 260 Gb of sequence data and approximately 120 million unique TCR beta sequences obtained from roughly 170 million T cells. Approximately 310 gigabases of sequencing data and tens of millions of unique TCR sequences were included in an early release covering 500 to 750 HLA-typed donors. The genetic ancestry cluster associated with self-reported Caucasian donors included about 84% of the 398 genotyped donors. The aim of the study was to test whether cataloging public T cell receptors could identify signatures of past pathogen exposure. The study profiled the T cell repertoires of hundreds of subjects by immunosequencing and related them to cytomegalovirus serostatus. Besides the first cohort of hundreds of subjects, a separate validation cohort made up of 120 different subjects was used. To predict cytomegalovirus infection status, the study brought together high-throughput TCR immunosequencing, statistical association of individual TCRs with disease status, and machine learning. In a later analysis, previously published TCR beta repertoires from 550 to 700 donors were re-analyzed and high-resolution HLA genotyping was added so that TCR occurrence patterns could be studied. The later analysis used no new phenotypic data to find candidate immune exposures, relying instead on TCR beta sequences and their occurrence across donors. In an earlier analysis of roughly 580 of the donors, high-throughput TCR beta sequencing was used to judge whether each TCR beta V gene segment behaved as functional or pseudogenic. Donor age, sex, ethnicity and CMV serostatus were compiled together with the repertoire data. In a later genetic analysis, genome-wide SNP genotypes for about 65% of the 666 donors were used, and that subset was treated as a discovery cohort. All discovery cohort repertoires had been generated on a single sequencing platform. Class I and class II HLA loci were covered by the typing at four-digit resolution. The number of typed donors differed by locus: about 629-640 for A, B, C, DRB1 and DQB1; 500 to 550 for DQA1; 600 to 610 for DPA1; and some 470 for DPB1. About five DR-DQ haplotypes were handled as single units for association and clustering, since linkage in the cohort was strong. Among about 370 genotyped donors of the cohort, an average of approximately 200,000 unique TCR beta nucleotide sequences was sequenced per donor, of which roughly 17% were non-productive. The study at large found these results: Because HLA typing was unavailable for some donors at each locus, only the typed subset was used in association tests. The authors suggested that the approach could potentially be generalized to other disease states and immunological phenotypes. A cluster of highly shared sequence variants was judged likely to be a technical artifact of the sequencing pipeline. A total of 150 to 200 TCR beta chains were listed by the study as associated with cytomegalovirus. In a later analysis, most CMV-associated TCR beta chains were found to appear HLA-restricted, with HLA associations seemingly driven largely by CMV exposure. Roughly uniform sequencing depth across donors was assumed in presence/absence analyses, although this assumption may not hold. Compared with the approximately 670-donor mean, donors in an Asian-associated ancestry cluster had fewer N-insertions in productive TCRs, according to a later genetic analysis. In a later analysis, TCR association rates were found to vary across HLA loci, with the most associated TCRs seen for DRB1 alleles and the fewest for HLA-C alleles. In an earlier analysis of a few hundred of the donors, most TCR beta V segments were observed in productive rearrangements about 87% or about 30% of the time, broadly matching IMGT annotations. While some public TCRs were present in many individuals, most TCR sequences turned up only very rarely across donors. An association between a missense DCLRE1C variant and V-gene and J-gene trimming of TCR beta chains was found in a later genetic analysis and replicated in an independent cohort. Around 16 rarely observed V segments, including chromosome 9 orphons, were excluded from the earlier analysis of several hundred of the donors because counts were too low. CMV serostatus was the only immune exposure information available for the cohort. A few of the identified cytomegalovirus-associated TCR beta chains were confirmed in vitro to be specific for cytomegalovirus antigens. In a later analysis, several top co-occurrence clusters were reported to appear linked to parvovirus B19, influenza, CMV and Epstein-Barr virus. A further reported finding was that TCR beta sequences accurately predicted the HLA-A and HLA-B alleles for most subjects in the first cohort. In a later analysis, about 16,000 TCR beta sequences were associated with specific HLA alleles at a false discovery rate of 0.05. In a later analysis, HLA-associated TCR beta chains showed more clonal expansion and lower generation probabilities than non-associated chains that were equally common. Only TCR beta chains were sequenced in this cohort, and the absence of alpha or paired-chain data limited detectable features. Linkage disequilibrium might explain the correlated functional status among segregating V segments, but an unknown experimental factor could not be excluded. The classifier was reported to diagnose cytomegalovirus status with high specificity and sensitivity in both the original cohort and the validation cohort. Because the 87-base-pair reads could not distinguish some IMGT-functional V segments, including TRBV6-2 and TRBV6-3, those segments were excluded. Assigning TCR associations to individual alleles was difficult when HLA alleles, especially DR and DQ, strongly co-occurred.

The cohort comprised fewer than 700 healthy bone marrow donors. All cohort members were sampled while nominally healthy, although unrecorded immune exposures were likely present. The donor tested CMV seronegative and was one of the 352 seronegative cohort members. Every donor gave a peripheral blood sample, and the peripheral blood mononuclear cells from that sample were used for TCR beta sequencing. Genomic DNA extraction from the blood cell samples was performed with the Qiagen DNeasy Blood Extraction Kit. Taken from cysteine to phenylalanine, the CDR3 has 16 residues. Kept here is only the CDR3 DNA, which spans 48 bases and is read in frame from base 1. A distance of 14 bases separates the germline ends of V and J, which lose 4 bases and 0 bases respectively. The germline V gene (reference sequence) gives CDR1 as MNHNY and CDR2 as SVGAGI. The library relied on the immunoSEQ multiplex PCR assay. For the multiplex PCR, a mixture combining 60 forward primers for TCR Vbeta segments and 13 reverse primers for TCR Jbeta segments was used. The CDR3 region of rearranged TCR beta genes was amplified from genomic DNA with a multiplex PCR assay. On the Illumina HiSeq System, the amplified TCR beta libraries were sequenced as 87-base-pair reads. The paper's processing steps were these. In a later analysis, some 80 million unique TCR beta chains were counted across the 690 or so repertoires, and roughly 10 million of these chains were shared by at least two donors. A nearest-neighbor algorithm error-corrected the raw reads and collapsed the reads into unique sequences, merging closely related sequences to remove PCR and sequencing errors. To assign V, D and J gene segments, CDR3 sequences were aligned to IMGT reference sequences. For a sequence to be retained, a match of at least six nucleotides to both a V gene segment and a J gene segment was required. Rearrangements were called productive when the CDR3 lacked stop codons and stayed in frame with V and J; all others were non-productive. Following IMGT convention, CDR3 was defined as the stretch from the second conserved V-encoded cysteine to the conserved J-encoded phenylalanine. The earlier analysis of more than 450 of the donors excluded sequences that lacked an unambiguous match to a single V gene segment. In an earlier analysis of some 590 of the donors, a V segment was called functional when productive rearrangements were above 56.7%, and segregating when the standard deviation between donors exceeded 5%. A statistical classification framework was built for diagnosing cytomegalovirus status from the catalog of TCR beta chain sequences. In a later analysis, TCR nucleotide sequences were compared against IMGT/GENE-DB human TR gene sequences so that V and J genes could be assigned. A later analysis assigned CDR3 sequences and most-parsimonious VDJ recombination scenarios with the TCRdist pipeline. In a later analysis, each TCR beta chain was defined by its CDR3 amino acid sequence together with its V-gene family, and reads without a unique V-gene family were excluded. A later analysis removed several hundred highly shared, low-generation-probability nucleotide sequences to deal with suspected cross-contamination and a sequencing artifact. A later analysis calculated a clonal expansion index for each public chain from normalized within-repertoire ranks of inferred template counts. A later analysis computed generation probabilities with a VDJ recombination model fitted to out-of-frame rearrangements, and checked the results against IGoR. Hypergeometric tests were used in a later analysis to score TCR-TCR, TCR-HLA and TCR-CMV co-occurrence, with a repertoire-size bias correction applied to the TCR pairs. In a later analysis, false discovery rates were estimated by permuting HLA or CMV assignments 20 times. In a later analysis, co-occurring TCRs were grouped using DBSCAN, and TCRdist sequence similarity was added for clustering within HLA-allele-positive subsets. For co-occurrence clustering, repertoires with fewer than 30,000 or more than 120,000 public chains were excluded, along with four or five repertoires with anomalous nucleotide sharing. Here the immuneACCESS table is served through TCRdb, limited to in-frame sequences with V and J called. Missing clones are a known gap in these copies; in checked studies unresolved V genes cover under half, and the rest lacks a known reason. The V and J calls and clone size were taken over from that table, and D and trimming were inferred from the DNA. This sample holds roughly 100,000 clones; around four fifths were observed only once. The ten biggest clones cover 2.5% to 3% of the sample.

Specimen: PBMCs. The receptor's source is a man between 40 and 49 years old in good health and CMV-seronegative. The sequence joins TRBV6-6 to TRBJ2-3; the D gene cannot be named for sure. The DNA reads TGTGCCAGCAGTTCCCAGTTAACCCCTAGCACAGATACGCAGTATTTT. This yields the protein CASSSQLTPSTDTQYF.